This TCR beta chain was captured in a study of neurological immune-mediated disorders. Synthesis of cDNA was accomplished via 5'RACE employing 10-nucleotide random UMIs. Each CDR3 protein is one row after TCRdb ran MiXCR on the 5' RACE reads. The sample includes about 49,000 distinct CDR3 sequences, 8% to 10% of them seen just once. Noted time point: longitudinal time-point 1 (baseline). A total of 2 million PBMCs stored at -80 degrees C provided the unsorted libraries. About this clonotype itself: Its antigen remains unidentified.

Notes on the study in general: Expansion of TCR clones was greatest in HTLV-1-associated myelopathy and smallest in multiple sclerosis, where it fell below that of healthy controls. The expanded clones of different subjects shared no CDR3 amino acid sequences (suggesting private repertoires in all groups).

The CDR3 runs to 13 residues. Germline loops: CDR1 MNHEY, CDR2 SVGAGI. Germline trimming cut 5 bases from V and 14 bases from J; bases unmatched to any gene: 11. Sequencing used PBMCs. The TCR comes from a woman between 40 and 50 years old in good health. The chain recombines TRBV6-5 with TRBJ2-3; TRBD1 matches 9 bases. The CDR3 DNA follows: TGTGCCAGCAGTACGACAGGGGGAATTCGACTGTATTTT. This codes for CASSTTGGIRLYF.